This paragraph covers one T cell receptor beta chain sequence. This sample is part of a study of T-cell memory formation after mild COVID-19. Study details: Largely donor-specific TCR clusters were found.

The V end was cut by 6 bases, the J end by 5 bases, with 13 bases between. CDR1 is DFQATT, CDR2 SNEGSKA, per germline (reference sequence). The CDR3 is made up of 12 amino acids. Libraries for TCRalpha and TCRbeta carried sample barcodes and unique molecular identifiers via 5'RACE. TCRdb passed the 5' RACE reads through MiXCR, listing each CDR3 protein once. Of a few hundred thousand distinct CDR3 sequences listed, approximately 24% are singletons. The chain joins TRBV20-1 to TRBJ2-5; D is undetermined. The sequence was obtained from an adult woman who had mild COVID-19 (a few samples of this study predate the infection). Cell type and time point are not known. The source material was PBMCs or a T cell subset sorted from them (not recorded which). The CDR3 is CSASEQYETQYF. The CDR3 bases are TGCAGTGCCAGCGAGCAGTACGAGACCCAGTACTTC.